This T cell receptor (beta chain) was sequenced in a study of cytomegalovirus exposure and HLA in healthy donors. Primers for the PCR totalled 60 Vbeta and 13 Jbeta. In the source study's methods: As a later analysis found, there were around 86 million unique TCR beta chains, of which roughly 11 million were shared. The assay was immunoSEQ multiplex PCR, and TCRdb's table has in-frame clones only and misses some. The D gene and trimming were derived from the DNA, and the V and J assignments and clone size from that table. Its listing shows 200,000 or so clones. Concerning this clone itself: One end of the junction does not line up with germline, which may come from a read error.

Germline values: CDR1 SGHTA, CDR2 FQGNSA. The CDR3 totals 18 residues. Material for sequencing was PBMCs. The receptor's source is a girl between 2 and 10 years old in good health and CMV-seropositive. The chain carries TRBV7-2 and TRBJ2-3; the D gene is possibly TRBD2 (6 bases). For the CDR3, the DNA is TGTGCCACCAGCGGAGGGCCCACCCTCGTACCTGGCACAGATACGCAGTATTTT. This gives the protein CATSGGPTLVPGTDTQYF.